This is a list of T cell receptor beta chains from one sample in a study of blood T cells in healthy people across ages. TCRdb reanalysed the 5' RACE reads using MiXCR and keeps one entry per CDR3 protein. Of 1.5 million to 2 million distinct CDR3 sequences listed, about 31% are singletons. The material sequenced was blood. All receptors come from a woman between 25 and 40 years old in good health. CDR3s include the opening cysteine and the closing phenylalanine or tryptophan. Fields, in order: CDR3 protein, V gene, CDR3 length.

CDR3: CATSGRYSNQPQHF
V: TRBV24-1
length: 14

CDR3: CASSPQAGTYNEQFF
V: TRBV5-1
length: 15

CDR3: CASSVLGQGGEQFF
V: TRBV9
length: 14

CDR3: CASSQDREAGGTDTQYF
V: TRBV4-1
length: 17

CDR3: CASSLASRGNTEAFF
V: TRBV7-8
length: 15

CDR3: CASTAGSWSDEQFF
V: TRBV5-1
length: 14

CDR3: CASSLGRSYGEQYF
V: TRBV5-4
length: 14

CDR3: CASSLKSPAYNEQFF
V: TRBV27
length: 15

CDR3: CAISWTGNSPLHF
V: TRBV10-3
length: 13

CDR3: CASSQARGGGYNEQFF
V: TRBV4-2
length: 16

CDR3: CASAVGGTEAFF
V: TRBV2
length: 12

CDR3: CASGGPLREVGEQYF
V: TRBV27
length: 15

CDR3: CSARGSPGNTIYF
V: TRBV20-1
length: 13

CDR3: CASSGTGSSYIEQFF
V: TRBV5-1
length: 15

CDR3: CSAKEGVLYGYTF
V: TRBV20-1
length: 13

CDR3: CASSLASLETQYF
V: TRBV5-6
length: 13

CDR3: CASSTGTSGRQETQYF
V: TRBV7-9
length: 16

CDR3: CASSHTGLAGAREQFF
V: TRBV7-9
length: 16

CDR3: CASSLYLAGLHPYEQYF
V: TRBV7-9
length: 17

CDR3: CASSLGVAGGTYNEQFF
V: TRBV5-6
length: 17

CDR3: CAISDEGNTEAFF
V: TRBV10-3
length: 13

CDR3: CASSQTGPQETQYF
V: TRBV12-3/TRBV12-4
length: 14

CDR3: CASSLRTSYNEQFF
V: TRBV12-3/TRBV12-4
length: 14

CDR3: CAISERDPAGTQYF
V: TRBV10-3
length: 14

CDR3: CASSRRARGDTEAFF
V: TRBV19
length: 15

CDR3: CASSVGTGTYNEQYF
V: TRBV5-5
length: 15

CDR3: CASSVIVGEQYF
V: TRBV28
length: 12

CDR3: CSARTPSGGEYNEQFF
V: TRBV20-1
length: 16

CDR3: CASSSTNTEFF
V: TRBV12-3/TRBV12-4
length: 11

CDR3: CAISESGGLNTEAFF
V: TRBV10-3
length: 15

CDR3: CASSLNGADTQYF
V: TRBV12-3/TRBV12-4
length: 13

CDR3: CASSPRDRGRGATGELFF
V: TRBV7-8
length: 18

CDR3: CASSQYTGETEAFF
V: TRBV7-6
length: 14

CDR3: CASSVDGNLDGYTF
V: TRBV9
length: 14

CDR3: CASSSLVGGDTGELFF
V: TRBV7-8
length: 16

CDR3: CASRVGPITDTQYF
V: TRBV7-2
length: 14

CDR3: CASSCEGTGPDTQYF
V: TRBV5-1
length: 15

CDR3: CASSLVLESVAQYF
V: TRBV7-9
length: 14

CDR3: CSARDLSTTMNTEAFF
V: TRBV20-1
length: 16

CDR3: CTSSSTLEGLETQYF
V: TRBV12-3/TRBV12-4
length: 15

CDR3: CASSLEHSRNPEKLFF
V: TRBV7-9
length: 16

CDR3: CASSFLGREEQYF
V: TRBV28
length: 13

CDR3: CSVTVVGPSYEQYF
V: TRBV29-1
length: 14

CDR3: CASTLGDRNTEAFF
V: TRBV3-1
length: 14

CDR3: CASSATGQKNTEAFF
V: TRBV25-1
length: 15

CDR3: CAWTQGGEAFF
V: TRBV30
length: 11

CDR3: CASTHGQDEQYF
V: TRBV3-1
length: 12

CDR3: CASSLARLAGEDTQYF
V: TRBV5-1
length: 16

CDR3: CASSQDRWGELFF
V: TRBV4-1
length: 13

CDR3: CATRAGYNEQFF
V: TRBV12-3/TRBV12-4
length: 12

CDR3: CSAREAGGLNEQFF
V: TRBV20-1
length: 14

CDR3: CASSLMTGGATGPYEQYF
V: TRBV27
length: 18

CDR3: CSARDRARVLREQYF
V: TRBV20-1
length: 15